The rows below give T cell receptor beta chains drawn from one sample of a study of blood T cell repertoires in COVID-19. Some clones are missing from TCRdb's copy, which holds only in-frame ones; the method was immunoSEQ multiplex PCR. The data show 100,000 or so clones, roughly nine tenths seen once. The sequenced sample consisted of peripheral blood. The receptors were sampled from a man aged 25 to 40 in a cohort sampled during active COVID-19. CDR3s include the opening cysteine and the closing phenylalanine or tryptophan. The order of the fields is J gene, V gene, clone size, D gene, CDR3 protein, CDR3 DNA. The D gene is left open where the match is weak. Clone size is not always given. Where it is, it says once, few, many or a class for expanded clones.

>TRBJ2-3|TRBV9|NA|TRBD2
CASSAVAGATDTQYF
TGTGCCAGCAGCGCGGTAGCGGGGGCCACAGATACGCAGTATTTT
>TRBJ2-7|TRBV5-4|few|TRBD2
CASSWGSGGVPSYEQYF
TGTGCCAGCAGCTGGGGTAGCGGGGGGGTGCCTTCCTACGAGCAGTACTTC
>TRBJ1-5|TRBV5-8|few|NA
CASSEQVRANQPQHF
TGTGCCAGTTCCGAACAGGTCAGGGCGAATCAGCCCCAGCATTTT
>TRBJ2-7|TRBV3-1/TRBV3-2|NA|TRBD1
CASSFDRGYEQYF
TGTGCCAGCAGCTTCGACAGGGGGTACGAGCAGTACTTC
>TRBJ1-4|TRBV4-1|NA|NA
CASSSGHSNEKLFF
TGCGCCAGCAGCTCGGGACACTCTAATGAAAAACTGTTTTTT
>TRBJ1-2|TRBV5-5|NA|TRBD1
CASSVGTGGRGYTF
TGTGCCAGCAGCGTAGGGACAGGGGGACGAGGCTACACCTTC
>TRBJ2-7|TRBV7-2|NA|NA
CASSLFNRDEQYF
TGTGCCAGCAGCTTATTCAATCGGGACGAGCAGTACTTC
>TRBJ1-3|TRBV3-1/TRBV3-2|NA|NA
CASSQGGRETHTIYF
TGTGCCAGCAGCCAAGGGGGGCGAGAAACCCACACCATATATTTT
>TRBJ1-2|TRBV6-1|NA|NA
CASSEVWSRADGYTF
TGTGCCAGCAGTGAAGTTTGGTCCAGAGCGGATGGCTACACCTTC
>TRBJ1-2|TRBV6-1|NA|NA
CASSEYGEANYGYTF
TGTGCCAGCAGTGAATACGGAGAGGCAAACTATGGCTACACCTTC
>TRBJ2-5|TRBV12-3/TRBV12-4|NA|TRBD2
CASTLSGGKTQYF
TGTGCCAGCACTCTAAGCGGGGGAAAGACCCAGTACTTC
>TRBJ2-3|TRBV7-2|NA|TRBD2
CASSLAPSGGGGDTQYF
TGTGCCAGCAGCTTAGCCCCTAGCGGGGGGGGCGGGGATACGCAGTATTTT
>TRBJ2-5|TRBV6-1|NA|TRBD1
CASSERFGQGKETQYF
TGTGCCAGCAGTGAACGTTTTGGACAGGGTAAAGAGACCCAGTACTTC
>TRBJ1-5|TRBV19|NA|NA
CASSIRVGNQPQHF
TGTGCCAGTAGTATAAGAGTGGGCAATCAGCCCCAGCATTTT
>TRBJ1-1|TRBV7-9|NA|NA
CASSSPGNTEAFF
TGTGCCAGCAGCTCCCCCGGGAACACTGAAGCTTTCTTT
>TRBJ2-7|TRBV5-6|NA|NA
CASSLVRQTPYEQYF
TGTGCCAGCAGCTTGGTTAGACAGACACCTTACGAGCAGTACTTC
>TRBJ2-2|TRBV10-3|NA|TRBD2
CAITGTSGGGGELFF
TGTGCCATCACCGGGACTAGCGGGGGAGGCGGGGAGCTGTTTTTT
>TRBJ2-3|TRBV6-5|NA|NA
CASRQGGGDTQYF
TGTGCCAGCCGACAGGGTGGGGGGGATACGCAGTATTTT
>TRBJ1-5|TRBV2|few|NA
CASSADTVGGEPQHF
TGTGCCAGCAGTGCTGACACAGTGGGCGGGGAGCCCCAGCATTTT
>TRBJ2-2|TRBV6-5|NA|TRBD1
CASRRDRRSTGELFF
TGTGCCAGCAGGCGGGACAGGCGCTCCACCGGGGAGCTGTTTTTT
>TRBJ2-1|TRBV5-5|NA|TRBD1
CASSLGDRSYNEQFF
TGTGCCAGCAGCTTGGGGGACAGGTCCTACAATGAGCAGTTCTTC
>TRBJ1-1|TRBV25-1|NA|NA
CASSDWYEAFF
TGTGCCAGCAGCGACTGGTACGAAGCTTTCTTT
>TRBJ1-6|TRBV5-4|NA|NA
CASSSGEYSPLHF
TGTGCCAGCAGCTCAGGGGAATATTCACCCCTCCACTTT
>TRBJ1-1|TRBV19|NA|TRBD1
CASSTQQGVPEAFF
TGTGCCAGTAGTACGCAGCAGGGGGTCCCTGAAGCTTTCTTT
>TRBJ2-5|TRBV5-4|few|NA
CASSLSGKVGETQYF
TGTGCCAGCAGCTTATCCGGGAAGGTGGGAGAGACCCAGTACTTC
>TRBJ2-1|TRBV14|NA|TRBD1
CASSPPGQLSYNEQFF
TGTGCCAGCAGCCCACCGGGACAGCTTTCCTACAATGAGCAGTTCTTC
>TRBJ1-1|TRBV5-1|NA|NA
CASSLGGVNTEAFF
TGCGCCAGCAGCTTGGGAGGTGTAAACACTGAAGCTTTCTTT
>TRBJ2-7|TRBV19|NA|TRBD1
CASSTGTGTHEQYF
TGTGCCAGTAGTACCGGGACAGGGACCCACGAGCAGTACTTC
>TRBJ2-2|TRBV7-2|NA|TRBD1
CASSRDRVRTGELFF
TGTGCCAGCAGCAGGGACAGGGTGAGGACCGGGGAGCTGTTTTTT
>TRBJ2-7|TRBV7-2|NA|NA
CASRSGQSYEQYF
TGTGCCAGCAGATCAGGACAGTCCTACGAGCAGTACTTC
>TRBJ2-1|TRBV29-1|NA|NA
CSVPGASLEQFF
TGCAGCGTCCCAGGGGCGTCACTGGAGCAGTTCTTC
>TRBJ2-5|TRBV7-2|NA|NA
CASSLGGAAGQETQYF
TGTGCCAGCAGCTTAGGGGGGGCAGCGGGGCAAGAGACCCAGTACTTC
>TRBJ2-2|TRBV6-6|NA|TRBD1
CASSRDRGRATNTGELFF
TGTGCCAGCAGCCGAGACAGGGGGCGAGCGACGAACACCGGGGAGCTGTTTTTT
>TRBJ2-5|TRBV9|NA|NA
CASSVGLGEQGETQYF
TGTGCCAGCAGCGTAGGACTCGGCGAGCAGGGGGAGACCCAGTACTTC
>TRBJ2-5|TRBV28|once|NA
CASSFFRDLGETQYF
TGTGCCAGCAGTTTCTTCCGAGACCTCGGGGAGACCCAGTACTTC
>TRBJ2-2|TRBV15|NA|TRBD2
CATSERGASFSTGELFF
TGTGCCACCAGCGAGCGGGGGGCATCCTTTTCCACCGGGGAGCTGTTTTTT
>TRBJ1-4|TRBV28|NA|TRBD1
CASSFSRRTGDEKLFF
TGTGCCAGCAGTTTTTCGCGTAGGACAGGTGATGAAAAACTGTTTTTT
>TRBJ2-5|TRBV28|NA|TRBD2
CASSPPAGNQETQYF
TGTGCCAGCAGTCCCCCAGCGGGGAACCAAGAGACCCAGTACTTC
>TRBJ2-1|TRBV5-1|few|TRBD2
CASSYPGTNNEQFF
TGCGCCAGCAGCTACCCCGGGACTAACAATGAGCAGTTCTTC
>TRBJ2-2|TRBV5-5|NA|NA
CASSPYFGGELFF
TGTGCCAGCAGCCCTTACTTTGGCGGGGAGCTGTTTTTT
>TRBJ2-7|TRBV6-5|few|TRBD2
CASSLSGGGVPYEQYF
TGTGCCAGCAGTTTGTCGGGAGGGGGGGTACCCTACGAGCAGTACTTC
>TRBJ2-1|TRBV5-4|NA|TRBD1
CASSLAGQGGNEQFF
TGTGCCAGCAGCTTGGCGGGACAGGGGGGCAATGAGCAGTTCTTC
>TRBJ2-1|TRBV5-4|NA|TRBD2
CASSLGASGVNEQFF
TGTGCCAGCAGCTTGGGGGCTAGCGGGGTCAATGAGCAGTTCTTC
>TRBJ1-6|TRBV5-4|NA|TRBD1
CASSPSRPRGNSPLHF
TGTGCCAGCAGCCCCTCTCGGCCCAGGGGGAATTCACCCCTCCACTTT
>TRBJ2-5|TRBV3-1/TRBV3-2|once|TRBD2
CASSQDLAAQETQYF
TGTGCCAGCAGCCAAGATCTAGCGGCCCAAGAGACCCAGTACTTC
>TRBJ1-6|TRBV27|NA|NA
CASSWSTGPLHF
TGTGCCAGCAGTTGGTCGACAGGACCCCTCCACTTT
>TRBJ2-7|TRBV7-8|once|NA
CASSPGQWWYEQYF
TGTGCCAGCAGCCCTGGACAGTGGTGGTACGAGCAGTACTTC
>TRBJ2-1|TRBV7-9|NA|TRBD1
CASSRARDRVYNEQFF
TGTGCCAGCAGCCGGGCCCGGGACAGGGTCTACAATGAGCAGTTCTTC
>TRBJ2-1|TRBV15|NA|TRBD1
CATSRRQGDLYNEQFF
TGTGCCACCAGCAGAAGACAGGGCGATCTCTACAATGAGCAGTTCTTC
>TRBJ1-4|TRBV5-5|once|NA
CASSLGLVVGGLEKLFF
TGTGCCAGCAGCTTGGGGTTGGTGGTCGGGGGTTTGGAAAAACTGTTTTTT
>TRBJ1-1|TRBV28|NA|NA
CASSSRAGTRGTEAFF
TGTGCCAGCAGCTCCCGAGCGGGGACCCGGGGTACTGAAGCTTTCTTT
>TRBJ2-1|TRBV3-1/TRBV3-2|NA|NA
CASSQDLGGEQFF
TGTGCCAGCAGCCAAGATTTAGGCGGCGAGCAGTTCTTC
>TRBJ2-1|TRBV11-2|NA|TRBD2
CASSPRGGVHEQFF
TGTGCCAGCAGCCCCCGGGGGGGGGTACATGAGCAGTTCTTC